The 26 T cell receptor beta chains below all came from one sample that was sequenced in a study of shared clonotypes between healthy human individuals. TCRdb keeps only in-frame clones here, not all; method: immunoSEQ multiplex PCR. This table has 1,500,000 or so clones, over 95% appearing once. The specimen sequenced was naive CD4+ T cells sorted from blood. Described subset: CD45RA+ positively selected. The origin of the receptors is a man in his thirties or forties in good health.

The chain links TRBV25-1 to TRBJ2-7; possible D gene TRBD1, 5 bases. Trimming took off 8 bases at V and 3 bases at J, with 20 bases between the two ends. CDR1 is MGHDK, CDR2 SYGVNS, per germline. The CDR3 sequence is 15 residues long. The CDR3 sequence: CASGIPRGESYEQYF. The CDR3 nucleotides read TGTGCCAGCGGAATTCCAAGGGGTGAGAGCTACGAGCAGTACTTC.

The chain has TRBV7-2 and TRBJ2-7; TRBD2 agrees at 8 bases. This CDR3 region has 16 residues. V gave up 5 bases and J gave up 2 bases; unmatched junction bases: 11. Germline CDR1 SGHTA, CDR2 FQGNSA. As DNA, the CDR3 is TGTGCCAGCAGCCTCCCCCCCCCGGGACTAGCCTACGAGCAGTACTTC. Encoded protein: CASSLPPPGLAYEQYF.

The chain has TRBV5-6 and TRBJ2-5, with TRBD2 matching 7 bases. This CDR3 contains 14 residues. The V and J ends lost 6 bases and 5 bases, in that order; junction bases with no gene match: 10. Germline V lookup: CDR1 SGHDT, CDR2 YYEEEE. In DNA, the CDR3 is TGTGCCAGCATAGGGAGGGGATTCGTGGAGACCCAGTACTTC. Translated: CASIGRGFVETQYF.

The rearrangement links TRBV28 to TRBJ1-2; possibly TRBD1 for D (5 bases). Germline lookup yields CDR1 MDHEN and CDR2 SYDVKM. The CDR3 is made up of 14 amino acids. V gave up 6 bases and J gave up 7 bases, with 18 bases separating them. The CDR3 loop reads CASSYFGAVLGYTF. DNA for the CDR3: TGTGCCAGCAGCTACTTTGGGGCAGTACTTGGCTACACCTTC.

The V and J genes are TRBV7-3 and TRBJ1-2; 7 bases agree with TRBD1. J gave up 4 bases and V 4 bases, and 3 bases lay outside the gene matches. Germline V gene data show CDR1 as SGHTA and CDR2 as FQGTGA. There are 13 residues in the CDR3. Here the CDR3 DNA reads TGTGCCAGCAGCTCTGGACAGGCCTATGGCTACACCTTC. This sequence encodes CASSSGQAYGYTF.

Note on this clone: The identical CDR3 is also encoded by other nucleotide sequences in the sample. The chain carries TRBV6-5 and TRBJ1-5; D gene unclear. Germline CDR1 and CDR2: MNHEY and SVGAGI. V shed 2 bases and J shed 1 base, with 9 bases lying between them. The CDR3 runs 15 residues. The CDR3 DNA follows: TGTGCCAGCAGTTACGGTGGAGGAAGCAATCAGCCCCAGCATTTT. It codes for CASSYGGGSNQPQHF.

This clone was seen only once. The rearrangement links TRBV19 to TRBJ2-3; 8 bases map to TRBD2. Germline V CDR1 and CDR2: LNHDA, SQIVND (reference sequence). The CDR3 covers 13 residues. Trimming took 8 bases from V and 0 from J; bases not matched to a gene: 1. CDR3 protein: CASLAGSTDTQYF. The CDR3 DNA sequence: TGTGCCAGTTTAGCGGGAAGCACAGATACGCAGTATTTT.

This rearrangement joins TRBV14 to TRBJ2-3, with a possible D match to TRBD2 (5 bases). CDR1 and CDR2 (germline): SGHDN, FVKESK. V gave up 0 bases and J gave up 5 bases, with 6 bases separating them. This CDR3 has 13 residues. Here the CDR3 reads CASSQEREDTQYF. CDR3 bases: TGTGCCAGCAGCCAAGAGAGGGAAGATACGCAGTATTTT.

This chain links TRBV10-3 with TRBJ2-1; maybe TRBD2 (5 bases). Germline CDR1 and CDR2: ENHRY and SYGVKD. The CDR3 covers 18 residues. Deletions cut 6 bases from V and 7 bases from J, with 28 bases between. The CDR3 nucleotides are TGTGCCATCAGCCCCTTGGGAGTGCTGAAGAGGTCTGATAATGAGCAGTTCTTC. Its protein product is CAISPLGVLKRSDNEQFF.

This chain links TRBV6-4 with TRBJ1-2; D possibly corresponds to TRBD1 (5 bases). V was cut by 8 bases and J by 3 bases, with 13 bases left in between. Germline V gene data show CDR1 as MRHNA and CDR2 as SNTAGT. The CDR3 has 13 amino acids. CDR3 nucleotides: TGTGCCAGCTTTCTACGGGACCACTATGGCTACACCTTC. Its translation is CASFLRDHYGYTF.

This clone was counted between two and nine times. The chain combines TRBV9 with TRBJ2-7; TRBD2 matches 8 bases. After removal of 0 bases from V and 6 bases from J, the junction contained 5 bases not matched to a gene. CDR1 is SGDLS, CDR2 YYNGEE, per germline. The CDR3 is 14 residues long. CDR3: CASSVGGTRGEQYF. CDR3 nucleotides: TGTGCCAGCAGCGTAGGCGGGACTAGGGGCGAGCAGTACTTC.

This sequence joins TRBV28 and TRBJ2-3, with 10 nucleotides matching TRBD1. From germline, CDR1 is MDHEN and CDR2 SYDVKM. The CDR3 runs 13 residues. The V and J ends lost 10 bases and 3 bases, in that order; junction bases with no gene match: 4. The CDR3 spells CAIPGQGTDTQYF. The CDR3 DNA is TGTGCCATTCCGGGACAGGGGACAGATACGCAGTATTTT.

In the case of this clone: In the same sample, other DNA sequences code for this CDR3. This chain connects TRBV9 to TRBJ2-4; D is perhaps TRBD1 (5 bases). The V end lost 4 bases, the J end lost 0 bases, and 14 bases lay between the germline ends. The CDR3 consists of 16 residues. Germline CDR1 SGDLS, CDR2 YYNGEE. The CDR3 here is CASSPRDFLAKNIQYF. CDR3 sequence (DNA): TGTGCCAGCAGCCCCAGGGATTTCCTAGCCAAAAACATTCAGTACTTC.

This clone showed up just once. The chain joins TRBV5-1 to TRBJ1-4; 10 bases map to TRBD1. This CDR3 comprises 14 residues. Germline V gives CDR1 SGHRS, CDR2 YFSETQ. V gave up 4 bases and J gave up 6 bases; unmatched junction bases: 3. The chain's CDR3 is CASSRGTGDEKLFF. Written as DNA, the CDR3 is TGCGCCAGCAGCCGAGGGACAGGGGATGAAAAACTGTTTTTT.

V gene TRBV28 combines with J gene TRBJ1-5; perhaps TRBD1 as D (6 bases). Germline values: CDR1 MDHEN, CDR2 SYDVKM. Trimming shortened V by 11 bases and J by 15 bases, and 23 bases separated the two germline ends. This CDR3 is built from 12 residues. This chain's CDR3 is CASFSGGAGRHF. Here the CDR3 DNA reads TGTGCCTCCTTTAGCGGGGGCGCAGGGAGGCATTTT. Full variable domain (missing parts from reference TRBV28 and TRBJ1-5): DVKVTQSSRYLVKRTGEKVFLECVQDMDHENMFWYRQDPGLGLRLIYFSYDVKMKEKGDIPEGYSVSREKKERFSLILESASTNQTSMYLCASFSGGAGRHFGDGTRLSIL.

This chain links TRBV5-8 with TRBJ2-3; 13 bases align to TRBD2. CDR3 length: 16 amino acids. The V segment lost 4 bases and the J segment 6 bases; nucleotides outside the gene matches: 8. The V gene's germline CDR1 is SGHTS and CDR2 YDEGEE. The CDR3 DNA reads TGTGCCAGCAGCACCGGACTAGCGGGAGTGGAGGATACGCAGTATTTT. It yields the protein CASSTGLAGVEDTQYF.

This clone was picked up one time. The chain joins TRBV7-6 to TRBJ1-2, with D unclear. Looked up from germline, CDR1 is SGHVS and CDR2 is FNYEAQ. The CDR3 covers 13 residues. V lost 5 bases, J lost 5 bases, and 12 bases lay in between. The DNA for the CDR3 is TGTGCCAGCAGCGCCAACACGGAGTATGGCTACACCTTC. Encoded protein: CASSANTEYGYTF. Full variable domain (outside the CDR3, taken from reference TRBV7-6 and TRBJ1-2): GAGVSQSPRYKVTKRGQDVALRCDPISGHVSLYWYRQALGQGPEFLTYFNYEAQQDKSGLPNDRFSAERPEGSISTLTIQRTEQRDSAMYRCASSANTEYGYTFGSGTRLTVV.

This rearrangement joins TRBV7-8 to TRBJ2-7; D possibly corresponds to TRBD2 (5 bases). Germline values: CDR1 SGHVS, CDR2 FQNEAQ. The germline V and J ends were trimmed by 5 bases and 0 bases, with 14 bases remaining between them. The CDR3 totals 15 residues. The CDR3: CASSPRTGSSYEQYF. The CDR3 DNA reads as TGTGCCAGCAGCCCGCGGACGGGGAGCTCCTACGAGCAGTACTTC.

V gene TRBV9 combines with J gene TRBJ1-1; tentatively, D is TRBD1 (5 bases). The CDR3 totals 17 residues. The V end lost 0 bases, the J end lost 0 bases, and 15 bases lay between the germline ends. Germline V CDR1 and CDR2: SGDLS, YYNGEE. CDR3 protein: CASSVDGAGNMNTEAFF. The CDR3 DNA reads TGTGCCAGCAGCGTAGATGGGGCAGGAAACATGAACACTGAAGCTTTCTTT.

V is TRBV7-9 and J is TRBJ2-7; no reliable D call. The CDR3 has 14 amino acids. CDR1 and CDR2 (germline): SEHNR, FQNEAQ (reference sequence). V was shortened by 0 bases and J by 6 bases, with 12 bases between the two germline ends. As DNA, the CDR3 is TGTGCCAGCAGCTTAGCACCCTTGAACTCCGAGCAGTACTTC. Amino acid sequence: CASSLAPLNSEQYF. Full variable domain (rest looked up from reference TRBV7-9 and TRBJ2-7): DTGVSQNPRHKITKRGQNVTFRCDPISEHNRLYWYRQTLGQGPEFLTYFQNEAQLEKSRLLSDRFSAERPKGSFSTLEIQRTEQGDSAMYLCASSLAPLNSEQYFGPGTRLTVT.

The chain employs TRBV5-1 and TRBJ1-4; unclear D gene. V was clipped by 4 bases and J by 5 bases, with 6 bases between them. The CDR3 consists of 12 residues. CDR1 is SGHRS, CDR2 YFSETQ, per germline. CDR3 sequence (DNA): TGCGCCAGCAGCGACCCCAATGAAAAACTGTTTTTT. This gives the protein CASSDPNEKLFF.

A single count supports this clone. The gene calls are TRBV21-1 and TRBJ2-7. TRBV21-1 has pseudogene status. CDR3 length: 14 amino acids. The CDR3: CASSNFGPSYEQYF. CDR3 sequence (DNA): TGTGCCAGCAGCAATTTTGGACCATCCTACGAGCAGTACTTC.

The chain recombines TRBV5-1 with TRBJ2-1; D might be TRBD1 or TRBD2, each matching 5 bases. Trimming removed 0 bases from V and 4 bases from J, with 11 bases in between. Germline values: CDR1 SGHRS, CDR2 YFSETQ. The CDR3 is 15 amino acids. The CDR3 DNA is TGCGCCAGCAGCTTGGAGGGGACGGTATACAATGAGCAGTTCTTC. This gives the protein CASSLEGTVYNEQFF.

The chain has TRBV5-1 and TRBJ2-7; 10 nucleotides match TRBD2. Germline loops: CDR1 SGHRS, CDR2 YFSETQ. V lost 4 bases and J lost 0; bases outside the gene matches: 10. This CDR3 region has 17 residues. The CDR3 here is CASSLAGVGGISYEQYF. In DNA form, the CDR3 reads TGCGCCAGCAGCCTAGCGGGAGTAGGGGGCATCTCCTACGAGCAGTACTTC.

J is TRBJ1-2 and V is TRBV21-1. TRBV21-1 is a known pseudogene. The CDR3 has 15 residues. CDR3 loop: CASLSRRRAFYGYTF. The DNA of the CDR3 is TGTGCCAGCCTATCTCGCAGGAGGGCGTTCTATGGCTACACCTTC.

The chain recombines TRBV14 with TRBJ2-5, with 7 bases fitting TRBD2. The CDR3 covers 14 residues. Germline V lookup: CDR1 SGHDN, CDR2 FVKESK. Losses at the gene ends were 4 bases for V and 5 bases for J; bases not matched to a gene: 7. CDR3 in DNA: TGTGCCAGCAGCCTCCTGGGGGGGTCGGAGACCCAGTACTTC. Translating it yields CASSLLGGSETQYF.